This T cell receptor (beta chain) was sequenced during a study of cytomegalovirus exposure and HLA in healthy donors. Study at large: The 90 to 150 validation repertoires matched the roughly 670 first-cohort repertoires in platform, a later analysis reported. General study points: Under in vitro conditions, a few CMV-associated chains were confirmed as specific for CMV antigens.

The CDR3 runs 12 residues. CDR1 is SQVTM and CDR2 is ANQGSEA in the germline V gene. Trimming cost V 7 bases and J 4 bases, with 11 bases left between them. Sequenced by immunoSEQ multiplex PCR; TCRdb stores in-frame clones only, minus some. The data show about 400,000 clones, roughly 90% seen once. In regard to this clone: The antigen remains unidentified.

This receptor was obtained from a woman between 18 and 30 years old in good health and CMV-seronegative. Specimen: PBMCs. The chain links TRBV29-1 to TRBJ2-1; TRBD1 is a possible D gene (6 bases). DNA of the CDR3: TGCAGCGCAGGGGTCGGGTACAATGAGCAGTTCTTC. It yields the protein CSAGVGYNEQFF.